This TCR beta chain was identified in a study of cytomegalovirus exposure and HLA in healthy donors. Overall study: Early release data held 85 million to 95 million unique TCRs from HLA-typed donors.

The PCR made use of 60 Vbeta and 13 Jbeta primers. In the original workflow: In a later analysis, 10 million to 11 million of 65 million to 90 million unique beta chains occurred in at least two donors. Here immunoSEQ multiplex PCR was the method, and the copy in TCRdb shows in-frame clones only, minus some. The DNA was the basis for D and trimming; V, J and clone size are from that table. The data show some 150,000 clones, around 76% seen once. With regard to this clone: Its antigen is still unknown.

Broader study findings: Later, an analysis showed that TCR beta chains associated with HLA were more clonally expanded than others that were equally common. In a later analysis, TCR beta V- and J-gene trimming showed a link to a missense DCLRE1C variant.

CDR1 is MNHNS, CDR2 SASEGT, per germline. There are 15 residues in the CDR3. J lost 4 bases, V lost 3 bases, and 6 bases had no gene match. The sequencing sample was made of PBMCs. V usage is TRBV6-1 and J usage is TRBJ2-1; 7 nucleotides align to TRBD2. This TCR was recovered from a young man in good health and CMV-seronegative. As DNA, the CDR3 is TGTGCCAGCAGTGATGAGGGAGGGCCGTACAATGAGCAGTTCTTC. Translating gives CASSDEGGPYNEQFF.